Listed here are 9 T cell receptor beta chains from one sample, sequenced in a study of shared clonotypes between healthy human individuals. Libraries were prepared by immunoSEQ multiplex PCR; TCRdb keeps only in-frame clonotypes and omits some of them. Of 470,000 or so clones in the sample, more than 65% were seen once. The specimen sequenced was PBMCs. These receptors were collected from a woman aged 40 to 50 in good health. Some clones in this sample may be carry-over from other donors' samples.

About this clone itself: A far larger clone is off by one base, so a read error is likely. This chain joins TRBV30 and TRBJ1-1, with D maybe TRBD1 (6 bases). The CDR3 covers 12 residues. Deletions cut 5 bases from V and 6 bases from J, with 13 bases between. Germline V lookup: CDR1 GTSNPN, CDR2 SVGIG (reference sequence). In DNA form, the CDR3 reads TGTGCCTGGTGCGGGGGGCGGTCTGAAGCTTTCTTT. Amino acids: CAWCGGRSEAFF.

This clone appeared a single time. This rearrangement joins TRBV27 to TRBJ2-2, with 8 bases lining up with TRBD2. Germline V gives CDR1 MNHEY, CDR2 SMNVEV (reference sequence). V lost 3 bases and J lost 4; bases outside the gene matches: 7. The CDR3 spans 16 residues. The CDR3 sequence: CASSLPTAGVTGELFF. The CDR3 bases are TGTGCCAGCAGTTTGCCGACAGCGGGGGTCACCGGGGAGCTGTTTTTT.

This clone came up once. A read error may be the cause here, since a much bigger clone is one base away. The rearrangement links TRBV11-3 to TRBJ2-7; D is unresolved. The CDR3 runs to 15 residues. V was clipped by 5 bases and J by 6 bases, with 20 bases between them. Germline V gene sequence: CDR1 SGHNT, CDR2 YENEEA. CDR3 loop: CASSLPRLTGFEQYF. The DNA of the CDR3 is TGTGCCAGCAGCCTACCCCGCCTAACCGGATTCGAGCAGTACTTC.

The chain joins TRBV27 to TRBJ2-1, with D perhaps matching TRBD1 (7 bases). The CDR3 spans 11 residues. V dropped 8 bases and J dropped 10 bases, with 12 bases sitting between them. Germline V CDR1 and CDR2: MNHEY, SMNVEV (reference sequence). The CDR3 sequence is CASWRGREQFF. In DNA form, the CDR3 reads TGTGCCAGCTGGAGGGGGCGGGAGCAGTTCTTC.

Of note for this clone: The junction differs from germline at one of its ends, possibly a read error. This chain links TRBV27 with TRBJ2-7; 9 bases align to TRBD1. Germline V gives CDR1 MNHEY, CDR2 SMNVEV (reference sequence). The CDR3 loop spans 14 amino acids. The CDR3 loop is CASSAWDRDYGQYF. The CDR3 DNA sequence: TGTGCCAGCAGTGCCTGGGACAGGGACTACGGGCAGTACTTC.

The genes are TRBV30 and TRBJ2-1; no clear D. The CDR3 length is 14 residues. Germline V CDR1 and CDR2: GTSNPN, SVGIG (reference sequence). The V and J ends lost 0 bases and 6 bases respectively, with 12 bases between them. The CDR3, as DNA: TGTGCCTGGAGTGTACTGAGGCGGTTCAATGAGCAGTTCTTC. Translation: CAWSVLRRFNEQFF. Combining the CDR3 with reference TRBV30 and TRBJ2-1 gives the whole variable domain SQTIHQWPATLVQPVGSPLSLECTVEGTSNPNLYWYRQAAGRGLQLLFYSVGIGQISSEVPQNLSASRPQDRQFILSSKKLLLSDSGFYLCAWSVLRRFNEQFFGPGTRLTVL.

The chain employs TRBV6-5 and TRBJ2-3, with 8 bases that match TRBD2. The CDR3 consists of 14 residues. Germline CDR1 and CDR2: MNHEY and SVGAGI. After removal of 7 bases from V and 0 bases from J, the junction contained 3 bases not matched to a gene. The CDR3 is CASKVAGSTDTQYF. The CDR3, as DNA: TGTGCCAGCAAGGTAGCGGGGAGCACAGATACGCAGTATTTT.

This sequence joins TRBV18 and TRBJ1-5, with 8 bases aligning to TRBD1. V dropped 8 bases and J dropped 9; count of bases not matched to a gene: 9. The CDR3 extends over 13 amino acids. Germline V gene lookup returns CDR1 KGHSH and CDR2 LQKENI. The CDR3 here is CASAGQGGWPQHF. In nucleotides, the CDR3 is TGTGCCAGCGCTGGACAGGGTGGGTGGCCCCAGCATTTT. The full variable domain, completed using reference TRBV18 and TRBJ1-5, is NAGVMQNPRHLVRRRGQEARLRCSPMKGHSHVYWYRQLPEEGLKFMVYLQKENIIDESGMPKERFSAEFPKEGPSILRIQQVVRGDSAAYFCASAGQGGWPQHFGDGTRLSIL.

Worth noting for this clone: This sequence is one base from a far larger clone and is likely a read error. The V and J genes are TRBV4-1 and TRBJ2-6; D is unresolved. CDR1 is MGHRA, CDR2 YSYEKL, per germline. This CDR3 region has 14 residues. The V end was cut by 0 bases, the J end by 3 bases, with 3 bases between. The CDR3 loop is CASSQDYGANVLTF. The CDR3 DNA sequence: TGCGCCAGCAGCCAAGATTATGGGGCCAACGTCCTGACTTTC.